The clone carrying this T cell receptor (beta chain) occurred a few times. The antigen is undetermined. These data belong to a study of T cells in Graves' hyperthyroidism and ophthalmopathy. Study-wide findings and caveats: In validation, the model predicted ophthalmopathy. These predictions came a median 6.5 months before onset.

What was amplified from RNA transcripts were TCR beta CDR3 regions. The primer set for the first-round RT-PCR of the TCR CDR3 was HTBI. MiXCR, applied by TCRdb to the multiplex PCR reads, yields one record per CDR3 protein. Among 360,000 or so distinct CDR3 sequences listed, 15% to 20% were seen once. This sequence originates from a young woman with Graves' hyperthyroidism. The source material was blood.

The CDR3 reads CASSLRGALHPSETQYF. CDR3 in DNA: TGTGCCAGCAGCCTACGGGGGGCACTACATCCAAGCGAGACCCAGTACTTC. The chain carries TRBV3-1 and TRBJ2-5, with D possibly TRBD2 on 7 matching bases. Per the germline V gene, CDR1 is LGHDT and CDR2 is YNNKEL (reference sequence). Trimming stripped 4 bases from V and 5 bases from J, with 23 bases between. The CDR3 runs 17 residues.